This is a list of T cell receptor beta chains from one sample in a study of PD-L1 blockade in urothelial cancer. Some clones are missing from TCRdb's copy, which holds only in-frame ones; the method was immunoSEQ multiplex PCR. Of more than 40,000 clones detected, approximately 78% appear once; the ten largest clones hold about 1.7%. The specimen was PBMCs, collected around atezolizumab (anti-PD-L1) treatment. These receptors were taken from a man aged 45-60 years with urothelial cancer. Both conserved end residues are part of each CDR3. The D gene is left open where the match is weak. Only part of the rows carry a size: once, few, many, or a class if the clone is expanded.

cdr3_nt cdr3_aa d_call j_call clone_size v_call
TGTGCCAGCTCACCACTCCCGGAGTCAGAGCAGTTCTTC CASSPLPESEQFF - TRBJ2-1 - TRBV18
TGTGCCAGCAGTGACTCCGGGGGCACAGATACGCAGTATTTT CASSDSGGTDTQYF - TRBJ2-3 - TRBV6-4
TGTGCCAGCAGCCTTTGGGAGGGTAGCGGGAGAGCAGATACGCAGTATTTT CASSLWEGSGRADTQYF TRBD2 TRBJ2-3 - TRBV9
TGCGCCAGCAGCCAAGTCGACATAATCTCCTACAATGAGCAGTTCTTC CASSQVDIISYNEQFF - TRBJ2-1 few TRBV4-1
TGTGCCAGCAGTACTAAACAGGGAACATCGCGTGGCTACACCTTC CASSTKQGTSRGYTF - TRBJ1-2 - TRBV2
TGTGCCAGTAGAAACAGGGGCGGCGCAGATACGCAGTATTTT CASRNRGGADTQYF TRBD1 TRBJ2-3 - TRBV19
TGTGCCACCAGCACGCGACAGGTGAGCAATGAGCAGTTCTTC CATSTRQVSNEQFF - TRBJ2-1 - TRBV15
TGTGCCAGCAGTTACCCGCCCGGGGGAAGTCAGCCCCAGCATTTT CASSYPPGGSQPQHF - TRBJ1-5 - TRBV6-6
TGTGCCATCAGTGGCACACTCGGGACAGGGGATACTGAAGCTTTCTTT CAISGTLGTGDTEAFF TRBD1 TRBJ1-1 - TRBV10-3
TGTGCCAGCAGTTTACCTGGACAGGGGCCCTCCAATCAGCCCCAGCATTTT CASSLPGQGPSNQPQHF TRBD1 TRBJ1-5 - TRBV28
TGCAGCGTCGCCCCCGGGGGGGGAGGGGAGACCCAGTACTTC CSVAPGGGGETQYF TRBD2 TRBJ2-5 - TRBV29-1
TGTGCCAGCAGCCACCACGGATCCGGTGAGGGAAGCAATCAGCCCCAGCATTTT CASSHHGSGEGSNQPQHF - TRBJ1-5 - TRBV13
TGCAGCGTTGTCGATACCGGGACAGGGGGCTCCTACCAAGAGACCCAGTACTTC CSVVDTGTGGSYQETQYF TRBD1 TRBJ2-5 - TRBV29-1
TGCGCCAGCAGCCAGTCGACTAGCGGGTACAATGAGCAGTTCTTC CASSQSTSGYNEQFF TRBD2 TRBJ2-1 - TRBV5-1
TGTGCCAGCGGGACAGGGGGTGGCAATCAGCCCCAGCATTTT CASGTGGGNQPQHF TRBD1 TRBJ1-5 - TRBV28
TGTGCCACTTCAGATAACAGGGGAATGAACACTGAAGCTTTCTTT CATSDNRGMNTEAFF TRBD1 TRBJ1-1 - TRBV19
TGTGCCAGCAGCCAAACCCCCGGGGGCACTGAAGCTTTCTTT CASSQTPGGTEAFF - TRBJ1-1 - TRBV9
TGTGCCAGTAGCATCCGAACCGACCAGACAGTAAATGAAAAACTGTTTTTT CASSIRTDQTVNEKLFF - TRBJ1-4 - TRBV19
TGTGCCAGCAGCGAAACAGGCTCTCCGATCTATGGCTACACCTTC CASSETGSPIYGYTF - TRBJ1-2 - TRBV7-9
TGCGCCAGCAGCTTGGGGACACATAATAATTCACCCCTCCACTTT CASSLGTHNNSPLHF - TRBJ1-6 - TRBV5-1
TGTGCCAGCTCACCTGGGAGTCCCATAGAGAACTATGGCTACACCTTC CASSPGSPIENYGYTF - TRBJ1-2 - TRBV18
TGCGCCAGCAGCTTGGTGGCAGGGCCCGATCAGCCCCAGCATTTT CASSLVAGPDQPQHF - TRBJ1-5 few TRBV5-1
TGCAGCGTTGAGGAGGGGGCAAGGATCTATGAGCAGTTCTTC CSVEEGARIYEQFF - TRBJ2-1 - TRBV29-1